This T cell receptor beta chain was observed in a study of T cells in Graves' hyperthyroidism and ophthalmopathy. Study as a whole: Any treatment followed the collection of peripheral blood at initial diagnosis.

This clonotype occurred a few times. TCR beta CDR3 sequences were amplified from RNA transcripts. TCR CDR3 underwent first-round RT-PCR with the HTBI primer set. From the multiplex PCR reads, TCRdb called clonotypes with MiXCR, one entry per CDR3 protein. Of roughly 500,000 distinct CDR3 sequences listed, approximately 22% are singletons. V lost 3 bases and J lost 5; bases outside the gene matches: 5. CDR3 length: 15 amino acids. In germline, CDR1 is SGHRS, CDR2 YFSETQ. Any patient presenting with uncontrolled infection, other autoimmune disease, pregnancy or lactation was left out. Around 10 ml of fresh peripheral blood supplied the PBMCs.

Specimen: blood. This TCR was recovered from a woman between 65 and 79 years old with Graves' ophthalmopathy. This chain connects TRBV5-1 to TRBJ1-1; 12 bases agree with TRBD1. The DNA for the CDR3 is TGCGCCAGCAGCTGGGGGGACAGGGGGCGGACTGAAGCTTTCTTT. As protein: CASSWGDRGRTEAFF.